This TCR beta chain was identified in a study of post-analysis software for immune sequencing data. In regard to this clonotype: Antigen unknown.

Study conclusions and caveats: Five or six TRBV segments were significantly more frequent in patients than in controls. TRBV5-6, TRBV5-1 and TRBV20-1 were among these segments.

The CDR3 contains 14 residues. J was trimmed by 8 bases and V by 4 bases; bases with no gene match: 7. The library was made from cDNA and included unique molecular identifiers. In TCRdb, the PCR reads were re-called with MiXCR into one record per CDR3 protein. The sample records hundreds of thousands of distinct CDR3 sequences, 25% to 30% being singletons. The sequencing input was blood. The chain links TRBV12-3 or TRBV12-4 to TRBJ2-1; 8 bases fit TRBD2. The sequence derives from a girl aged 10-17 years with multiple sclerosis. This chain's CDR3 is CASSCGSGGDEQFF. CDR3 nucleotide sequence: TGTGCCAGCAGTTGCGGTTCGGGGGGGGATGAGCAGTTCTTC.